This T cell receptor beta chain is from a study of cytomegalovirus exposure and HLA in healthy donors. On this clone: Its target is unknown.

The PCR employed 60 Vbeta primers together with 13 Jbeta primers. Authors' processing steps: A later analysis tallied 75 million to 80 million unique TCR beta chains, around 9.9 million of them shared. Using immunoSEQ multiplex PCR, the repertoire was profiled, and TCRdb retains in-frame clones only, with some absent. The V and J calls and clone size come from that table; D and trimming were worked out from the DNA. This table has 150,000 to 200,000 clones, approximately 70% appearing once. The CDR3 totals 13 residues. The germline gives CDR1 SGHTA, CDR2 FQGTGA. V was shortened by 5 bases and J by 5 bases, with 10 bases between the two germline ends. Regarding the study as a whole: TCR beta chain V- and J-gene trimming was linked, in a later analysis, to a missense variant in DCLRE1C. Association of 16,951 TCR beta sequences with HLA alleles was found at 0.05 false discovery rate in a later analysis. An analysis done earlier found most TCR beta V segments productive about 90% or about 30% of the time.

This receptor was taken from a woman aged 25 to 39 in good health and CMV-seronegative. This rearrangement joins TRBV7-3 to TRBJ2-1, with TRBD1 as a possible D gene (6 bases). Sequenced sample: PBMCs. The CDR3 reads CASSPGTHNEQFF. The CDR3 DNA reads TGTGCCAGCAGCCCCGGGACACACAATGAGCAGTTCTTC.